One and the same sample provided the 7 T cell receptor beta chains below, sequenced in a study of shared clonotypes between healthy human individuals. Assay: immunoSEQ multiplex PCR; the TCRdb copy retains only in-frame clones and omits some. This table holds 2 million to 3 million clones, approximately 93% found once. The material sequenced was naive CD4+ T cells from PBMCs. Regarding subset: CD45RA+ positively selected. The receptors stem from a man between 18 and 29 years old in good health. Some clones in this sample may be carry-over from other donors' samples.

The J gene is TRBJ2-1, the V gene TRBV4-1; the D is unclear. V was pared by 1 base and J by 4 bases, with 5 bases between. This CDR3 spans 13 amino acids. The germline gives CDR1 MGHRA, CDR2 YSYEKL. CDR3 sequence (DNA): TGCGCCAGCAGCCAAGGGATTTACAATGAGCAGTTCTTC. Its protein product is CASSQGIYNEQFF.

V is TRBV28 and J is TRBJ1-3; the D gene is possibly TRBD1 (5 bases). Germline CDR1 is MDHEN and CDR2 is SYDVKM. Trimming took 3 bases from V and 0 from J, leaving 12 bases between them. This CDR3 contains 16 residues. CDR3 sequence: CASSFSTGLSGNTIYF. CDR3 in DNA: TGTGCCAGCAGTTTCTCCACAGGCCTCTCTGGAAACACCATATATTTT.

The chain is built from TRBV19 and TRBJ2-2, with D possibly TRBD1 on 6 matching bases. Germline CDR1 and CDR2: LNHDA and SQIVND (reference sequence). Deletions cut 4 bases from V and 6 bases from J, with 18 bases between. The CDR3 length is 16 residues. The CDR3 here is CASSTPGQSKAGELFF. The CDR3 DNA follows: TGTGCCAGTAGTACTCCGGGACAAAGTAAGGCCGGGGAGCTGTTTTTT.

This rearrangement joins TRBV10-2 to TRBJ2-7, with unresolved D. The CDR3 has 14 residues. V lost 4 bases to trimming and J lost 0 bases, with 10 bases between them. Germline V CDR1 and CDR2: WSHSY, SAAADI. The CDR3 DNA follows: TGCGCCAGCAGTGCAAGGACGGACTCCTACGAGCAGTACTTC. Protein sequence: CASSARTDSYEQYF.

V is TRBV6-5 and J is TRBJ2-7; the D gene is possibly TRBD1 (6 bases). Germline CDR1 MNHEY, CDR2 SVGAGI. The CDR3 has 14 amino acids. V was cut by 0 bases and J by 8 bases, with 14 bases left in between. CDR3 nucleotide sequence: TGTGCCAGCAGTTACTCCCGGGACATATTAAAGCAGTACTTC. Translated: CASSYSRDILKQYF.

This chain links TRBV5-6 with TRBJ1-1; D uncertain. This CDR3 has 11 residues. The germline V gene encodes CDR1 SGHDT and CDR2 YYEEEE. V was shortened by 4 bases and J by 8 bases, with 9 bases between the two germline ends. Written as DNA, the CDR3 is TGTGCCAGCAGCCGCACGGGGGAAGCTTTCTTT. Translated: CASSRTGEAFF.

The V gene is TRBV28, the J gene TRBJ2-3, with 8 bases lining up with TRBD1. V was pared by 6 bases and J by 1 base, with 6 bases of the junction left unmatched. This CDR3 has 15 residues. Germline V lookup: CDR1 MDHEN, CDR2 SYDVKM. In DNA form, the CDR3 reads TGTGCCAGCAGGTCCCAGGGGGCCGGCACAGATACGCAGTATTTT. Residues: CASRSQGAGTDTQYF.